The source of this TCR beta chain is a study of T cells expressing NK-cell markers. Regarding the study as a whole: One observes that, in a handful of donors, these clonotypes were also the leading ones within the CD3+CD56-NKG2C+ fraction.

Worth noting for this clonotype: Its antigen is currently unknown.

TCRdb re-called the 5' RACE reads, yielding one record per CDR3 amino acid sequence without DNA. In all, the sample yields hundreds of thousands of distinct CDR3 sequences. The TCR originated in a man younger than 30 in good health. What was sequenced was blood T cells: a sorted CD56 or NKG2C T cell subset, CD4+ or CD8+ T cells, or bulk PBMC T cells (not recorded which).

CDR3 loop: CSVALRLIQETQYF. This sequence joins TRBV29-1 and TRBJ2-5; TCRdb gives TRBD2 as the D gene, but with no DNA this cannot be confirmed. The CDR3 sequence is 14 residues long. CDR1 and CDR2 from the germline V gene are SQVTM and ANQGSEA.